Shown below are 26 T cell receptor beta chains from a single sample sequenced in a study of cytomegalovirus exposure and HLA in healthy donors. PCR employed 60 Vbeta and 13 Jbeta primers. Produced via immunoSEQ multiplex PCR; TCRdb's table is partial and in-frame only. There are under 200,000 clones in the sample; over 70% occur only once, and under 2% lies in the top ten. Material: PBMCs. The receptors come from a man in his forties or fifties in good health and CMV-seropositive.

As DNA, the CDR3 is TGTGCCACCCAAGCCGGGACTGCGTTGGGAGAGACCCAGTACTTC. This encodes CATQAGTALGETQYF. V gene TRBV19 combines with J gene TRBJ2-5; maybe TRBD2 (6 bases). Trimming shortened V by 10 bases and J by 4 bases, and 22 bases separated the two germline ends. Germline V gene data show CDR1 as LNHDA and CDR2 as SQIVND (reference sequence). The CDR3 runs 15 residues.

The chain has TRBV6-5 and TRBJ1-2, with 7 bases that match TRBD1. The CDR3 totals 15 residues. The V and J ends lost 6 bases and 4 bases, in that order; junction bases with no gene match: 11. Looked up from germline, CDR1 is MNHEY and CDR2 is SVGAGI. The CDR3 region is CASSGVTGDVYGYTF. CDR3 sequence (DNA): TGTGCCAGCAGCGGAGTTACAGGGGACGTCTATGGCTACACCTTC.

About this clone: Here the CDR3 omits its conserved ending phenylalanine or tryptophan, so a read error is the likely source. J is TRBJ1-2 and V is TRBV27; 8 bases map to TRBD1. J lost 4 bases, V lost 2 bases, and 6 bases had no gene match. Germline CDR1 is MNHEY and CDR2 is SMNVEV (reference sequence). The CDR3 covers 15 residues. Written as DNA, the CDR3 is TGTGCCAGCAGTTTAGGGCGACAGGGGATCTATGGCTACACCCTC. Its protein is CASSLGRQGIYGYTL.

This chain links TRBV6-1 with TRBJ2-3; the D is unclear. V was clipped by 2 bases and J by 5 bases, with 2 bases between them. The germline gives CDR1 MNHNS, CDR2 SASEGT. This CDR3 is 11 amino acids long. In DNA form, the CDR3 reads TGTGCCAGCAGTGAACGAGATACGCAGTATTTT. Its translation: CASSERDTQYF.

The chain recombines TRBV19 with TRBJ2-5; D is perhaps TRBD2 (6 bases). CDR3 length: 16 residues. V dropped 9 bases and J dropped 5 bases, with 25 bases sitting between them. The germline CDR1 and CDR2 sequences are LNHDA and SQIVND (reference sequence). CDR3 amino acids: CASSDEGWSGEETQYF. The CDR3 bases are TGTGCCAGCTCGGATGAGGGGTGGTCGGGAGAGGAGACCCAGTACTTC.

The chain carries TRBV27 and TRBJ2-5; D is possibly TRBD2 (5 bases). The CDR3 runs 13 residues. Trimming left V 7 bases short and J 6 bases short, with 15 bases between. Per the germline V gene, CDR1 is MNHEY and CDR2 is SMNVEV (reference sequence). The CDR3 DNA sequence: TGTGCCAGCATACTAGATATAAGAAAGACCCAGTACTTC. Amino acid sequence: CASILDIRKTQYF.

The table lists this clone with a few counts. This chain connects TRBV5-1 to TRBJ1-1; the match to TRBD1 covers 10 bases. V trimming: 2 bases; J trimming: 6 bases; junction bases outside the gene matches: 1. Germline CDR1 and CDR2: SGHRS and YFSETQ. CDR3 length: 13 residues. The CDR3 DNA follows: TGCGCCAGCAGCTTCGGGACAGGGGCTGAAGCTTTCTTT. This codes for CASSFGTGAEAFF.

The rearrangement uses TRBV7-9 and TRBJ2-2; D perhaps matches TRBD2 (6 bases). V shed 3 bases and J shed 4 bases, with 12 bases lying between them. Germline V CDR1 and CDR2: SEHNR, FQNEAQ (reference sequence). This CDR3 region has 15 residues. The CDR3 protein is CASSLSGSPTGELFF. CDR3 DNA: TGTGCCAGCAGCTTGAGCGGGTCCCCCACCGGGGAGCTGTTTTTT.

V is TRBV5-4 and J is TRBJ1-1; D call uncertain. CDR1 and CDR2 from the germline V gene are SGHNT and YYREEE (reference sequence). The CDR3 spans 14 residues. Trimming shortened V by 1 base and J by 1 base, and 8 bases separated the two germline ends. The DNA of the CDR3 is TGTGCCAGCAGCTTGACAGTATCGAACACTGAAGCTTTCTTT. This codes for CASSLTVSNTEAFF.

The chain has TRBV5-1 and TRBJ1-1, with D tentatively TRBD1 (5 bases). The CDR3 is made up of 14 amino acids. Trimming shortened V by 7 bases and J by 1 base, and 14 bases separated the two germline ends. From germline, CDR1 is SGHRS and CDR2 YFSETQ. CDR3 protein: CASYPGLENTEAFF. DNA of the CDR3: TGCGCCAGCTACCCGGGACTGGAGAACACTGAAGCTTTCTTT.

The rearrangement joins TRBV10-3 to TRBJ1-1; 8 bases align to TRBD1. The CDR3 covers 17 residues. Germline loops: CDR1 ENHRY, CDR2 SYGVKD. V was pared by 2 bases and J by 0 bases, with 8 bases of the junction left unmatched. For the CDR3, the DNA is TGTGCCATCAGTGAGGGGGGGACAGGCCCTATGAACACTGAAGCTTTCTTT. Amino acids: CAISEGGTGPMNTEAFF.

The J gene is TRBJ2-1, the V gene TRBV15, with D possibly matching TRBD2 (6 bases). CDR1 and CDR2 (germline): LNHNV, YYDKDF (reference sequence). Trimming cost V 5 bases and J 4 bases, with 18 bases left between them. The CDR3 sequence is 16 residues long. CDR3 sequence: CATSSLPGRTYNEQFF. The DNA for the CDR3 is TGTGCCACCAGCTCACTTCCCGGGAGAACTTACAATGAGCAGTTCTTC.

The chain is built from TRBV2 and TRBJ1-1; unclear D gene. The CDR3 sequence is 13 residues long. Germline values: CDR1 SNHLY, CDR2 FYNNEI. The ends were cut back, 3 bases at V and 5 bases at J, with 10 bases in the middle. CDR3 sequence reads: CASSESAGTEAFF. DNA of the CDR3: TGTGCCAGCAGTGAGTCTGCGGGGACTGAAGCTTTCTTT.

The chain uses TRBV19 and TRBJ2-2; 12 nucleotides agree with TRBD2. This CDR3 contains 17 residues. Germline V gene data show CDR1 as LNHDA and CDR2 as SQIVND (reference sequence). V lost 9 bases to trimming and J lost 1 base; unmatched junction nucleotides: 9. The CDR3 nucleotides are TGTGCCAGCCTGGGACTAGCGGGTGGTTTGAACACCGGGGAGCTGTTTTTT. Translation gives CASLGLAGGLNTGELFF.

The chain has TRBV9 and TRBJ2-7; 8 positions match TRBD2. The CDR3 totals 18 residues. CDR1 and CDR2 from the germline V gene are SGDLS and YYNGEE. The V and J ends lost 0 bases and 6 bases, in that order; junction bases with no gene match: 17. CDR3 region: CASSVALETAGGEGEQYF. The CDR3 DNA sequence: TGTGCCAGCAGCGTAGCTCTGGAGACGGCGGGAGGAGAAGGCGAGCAGTACTTC.

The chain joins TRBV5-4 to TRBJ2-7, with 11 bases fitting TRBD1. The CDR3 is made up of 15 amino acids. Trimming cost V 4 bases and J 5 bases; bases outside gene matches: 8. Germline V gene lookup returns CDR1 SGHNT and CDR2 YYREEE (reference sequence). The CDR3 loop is CASSLPGQGGHEQYF. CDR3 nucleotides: TGTGCCAGCAGCCTTCCGGGACAGGGGGGGCACGAGCAGTACTTC.

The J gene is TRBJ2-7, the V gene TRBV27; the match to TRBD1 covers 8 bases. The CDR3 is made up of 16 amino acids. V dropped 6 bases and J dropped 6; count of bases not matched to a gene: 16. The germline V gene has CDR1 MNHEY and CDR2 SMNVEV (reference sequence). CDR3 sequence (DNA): TGTGCCAGCAGAGAATCTGGGTGGCAGGGGGCGGGCGAGCAGTACTTC. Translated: CASRESGWQGAGEQYF.

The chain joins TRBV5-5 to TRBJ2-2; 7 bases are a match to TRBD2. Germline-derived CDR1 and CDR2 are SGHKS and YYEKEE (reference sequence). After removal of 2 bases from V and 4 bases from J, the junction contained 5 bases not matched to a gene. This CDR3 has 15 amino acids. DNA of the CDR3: TGTGCCAGCAGCTTTACAGCGGGGCTCACCGGGGAGCTGTTTTTT. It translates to CASSFTAGLTGELFF.

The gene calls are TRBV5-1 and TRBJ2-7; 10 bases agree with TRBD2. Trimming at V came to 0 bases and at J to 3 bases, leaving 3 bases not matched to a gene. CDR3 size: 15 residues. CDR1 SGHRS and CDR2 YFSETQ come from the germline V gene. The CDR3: CASSLELAGLYEQYF. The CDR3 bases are TGCGCCAGCAGCTTGGAACTAGCGGGACTCTACGAGCAGTACTTC.

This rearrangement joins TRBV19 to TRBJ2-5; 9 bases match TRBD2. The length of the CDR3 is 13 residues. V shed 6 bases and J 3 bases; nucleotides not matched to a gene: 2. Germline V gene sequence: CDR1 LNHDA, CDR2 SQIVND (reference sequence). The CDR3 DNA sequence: TGTGCCAGTAGGTTAGCGGGAGAAGAGACCCAGTACTTC. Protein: CASRLAGEETQYF.

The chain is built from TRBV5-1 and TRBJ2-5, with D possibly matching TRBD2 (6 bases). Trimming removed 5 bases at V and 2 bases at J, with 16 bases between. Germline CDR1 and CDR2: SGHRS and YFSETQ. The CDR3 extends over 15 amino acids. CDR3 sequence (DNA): TGCGCCAGCAGAGGAGGGGATAGCGAGCAAGAGACCCAGTACTTC. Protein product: CASRGGDSEQETQYF. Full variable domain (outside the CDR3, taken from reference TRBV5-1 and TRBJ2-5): KAGVTQTPRYLIKTRGQQVTLSCSPISGHRSVSWYQQTPGQGLQFLFEYFSETQRNKGNFPGRFSGRQFSNSRSEMNVSTLELGDSALYLCASRGGDSEQETQYFGPGTRLLVL.

CDR3 sequence (DNA): TGTGCCAGCAGTCGGGACTTAGGACGGCAAGAGACCCAGTACTTC. This translates into CASSRDLGRQETQYF. This chain connects TRBV6-1 to TRBJ2-5; the D gene is possibly TRBD2 (6 bases). Germline-derived CDR1 and CDR2 are MNHNS and SASEGT. This CDR3 has 15 residues. V shed 5 bases and J shed 2 bases, with 15 bases lying between them.

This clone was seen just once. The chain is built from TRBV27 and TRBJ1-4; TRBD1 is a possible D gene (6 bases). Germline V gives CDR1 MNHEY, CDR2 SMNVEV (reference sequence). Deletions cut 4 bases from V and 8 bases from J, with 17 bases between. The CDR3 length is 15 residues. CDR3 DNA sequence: TGTGCCAGCAGTTCCCGGACAGCCAGTGAGGAAAAACTGTTTTTT. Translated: CASSSRTASEEKLFF.

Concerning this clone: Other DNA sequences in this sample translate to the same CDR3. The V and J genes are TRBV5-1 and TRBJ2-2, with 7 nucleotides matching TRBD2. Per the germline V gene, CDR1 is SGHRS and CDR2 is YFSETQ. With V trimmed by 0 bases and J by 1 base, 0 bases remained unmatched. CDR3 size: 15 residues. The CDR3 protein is CASSLAGGNTGELFF. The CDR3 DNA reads TGCGCCAGCAGCTTGGCGGGAGGGAACACCGGGGAGCTGTTTTTT.

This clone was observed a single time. The CDR3 DNA is TGTGCCAGCAGTTACTCGCTGCAGGGAGGTAACGAGCAGTACTTC. Translated, it gives CASSYSLQGGNEQYF. The rearrangement joins TRBV6-5 to TRBJ2-7; possibly TRBD2 for D (6 bases). With 0 bases removed from V and 5 bases from J, the gap between germline ends came to 14 bases. There are 15 residues in the CDR3. The germline CDR1 and CDR2 sequences are MNHEY and SVGAGI.

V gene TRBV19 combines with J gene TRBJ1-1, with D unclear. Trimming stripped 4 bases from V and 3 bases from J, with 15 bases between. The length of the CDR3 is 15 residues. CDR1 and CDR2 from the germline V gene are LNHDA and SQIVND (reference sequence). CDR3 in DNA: TGTGCCAGTAGTACCCCATGGAGGACTTACACTGAAGCTTTCTTT. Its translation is CASSTPWRTYTEAFF.